This T cell receptor beta chain was captured by sequencing in a study of shared clonotypes between healthy human individuals. The assay was immunoSEQ multiplex PCR, and TCRdb's table has in-frame clones only and misses some. The sample has roughly 2.4 million clones, around 95% seen once. The sequence was collected from a man aged 18 to 35 in good health. Sequenced material: naive CD4+ T cells sorted from blood. Subset denoted: CD45RA+ positively selected.

CDR3 bases: TGTGCCAGCTCACCGACGGGACAGATCCAAGAGACCCAGTACTTC. Its protein product is CASSPTGQIQETQYF. The gene calls are TRBV18 and TRBJ2-5, with 7 positions matching TRBD1. The length of the CDR3 is 15 residues. J was trimmed by 1 base and V by 3 bases; bases with no gene match: 5. Germline V gene lookup returns CDR1 KGHSH and CDR2 LQKENI.